The clone carrying this TCR beta chain was observed a few times. Transcripts of RNA were the source for amplifying TCR beta CDR3 regions. In the first round, RT-PCR was carried out with HTBI primers, and a multiplex PCR formed the second round. MiXCR was run by TCRdb on the multiplex PCR reads, yielding one entry per CDR3 protein. Of approximately 410,000 distinct CDR3 sequences in the sample, 15% were seen once. If patients had other autoimmune diseases, uncontrolled infections, pregnancy or lactation, they were excluded. Trimming pared 2 bases from V and 2 bases from J, leaving 12 bases between. Germline V lookup: CDR1 MNHEY, CDR2 SVGAGI. CDR3 length equals 15 residues. The data were obtained in a study of Graves' ophthalmopathy and Graves' hyperthyroidism.

The sample comprised peripheral blood. The TCR was taken from a woman between 18 and 30 years old with stable Graves' hyperthyroidism. The rearrangement uses TRBV6-5 and TRBJ2-5; the D gene is possibly TRBD2 (7 bases). CDR3 in DNA: TGTGCCAGCAGTTACAGGGGGGGAGAGCAAGAGACCCAGTACTTC. This sequence encodes CASSYRGGEQETQYF.